This T cell receptor beta chain is drawn from a study of identical twins. The germline V gene encodes CDR1 SGHVS and CDR2 FNYEAQ. The CDR3 spans 14 residues. V gave up 4 bases and J gave up 0 bases, with 9 bases separating them. This clonotype was counted between two and nine times. TCRdb re-analysed the 5' RACE reads in MiXCR, keeping a single row per CDR3 protein. Of over 200,000 distinct CDR3 sequences listed, over 5.5% are singletons. The same data also went into a second study, on T cells expressing NK-cell markers. From that second work: Beta-chain profiling covered CD3+CD56+NKG2C+, CD3+CD56+NKG2C- and CD3+CD56-NKG2C+ sorted subsets. Serological testing identified most of the eight sequenced donors as HCMV-seropositive and one as seronegative.

The chain links TRBV7-6 to TRBJ1-1; possibly TRBD1 for D (5 bases). The receptor comes from a woman younger than 30 in good health. Sequencing was performed on CD8+ T cells sorted from blood. The CDR3 coding sequence is TGTGCCAGCAGCTCCGGAGGGGTGAACACTGAAGCTTTCTTT. It codes for CASSSGGVNTEAFF.